The TCR beta chain under discussion was sequenced for a study of control samples from healthy donors and cancer patients. This table comes from immunoSEQ multiplex PCR, and its TCRdb copy is limited to in-frame clones, with some not included. The sample lists 260,000 or so clones; roughly 82% were seen once. Germline V gene sequence: CDR1 MNHEY, CDR2 SMNVEV (reference sequence). With V trimmed by 6 bases and J by 3 bases, 5 bases remained unmatched. The CDR3 runs to 14 residues. The genes are TRBV27 and TRBJ2-5; 9 positions match TRBD1. The sequencing input was PBMCs. This receptor was identified in a woman aged 60-75 years with lung cancer. The CDR3 sequence: CASSAGTGKETQYF. Here the CDR3 DNA reads TGTGCCAGCAGCGCCGGGACAGGGAAAGAGACCCAGTACTTC.